A single sample is the source of the 2 T cell receptor beta chains below, sequenced in a study of blood T cell repertoires in COVID-19. The assay was immunoSEQ multiplex PCR, and TCRdb's table has in-frame clones only and misses some. In the table there are about 310,000 clones, around 89% of which are singletons. Material for sequencing was peripheral blood. The source is a woman aged 40 to 50 with COVID-19, enrolled during active disease.

The CDR3: CASSNKGVTPYNEQFF. DNA of the CDR3: TGTGCCAGTAGTAATAAAGGAGTAACCCCCTACAATGAGCAGTTCTTC. The chain has TRBV19 and TRBJ2-1; the D is unclear. The CDR3 has 16 residues. The V and J ends lost 4 bases and 2 bases respectively, with 15 bases between them. The germline gives CDR1 LNHDA, CDR2 SQIVND (reference sequence).

The chain carries TRBV29-1 and TRBJ1-3; D unresolved. This CDR3 is 13 amino acids long. Trimming took off 7 bases at V and 3 bases at J, with 13 bases between the two ends. The germline V gene encodes CDR1 SQVTM and CDR2 ANQGSEA. CDR3 coding DNA: TGCAGCGCCGCAGGATATTATGGAAACACCATATATTTT. Amino acid sequence: CSAAGYYGNTIYF. Together with reference TRBV29-1 and TRBJ1-3, the CDR3 gives the full variable domain: SAVISQKPSRDICQRGTSLTIQCQVDSQVTMMFWYRQQPGQSLTLIATANQGSEATYESGFVIDKFPISRPNLTFSTLTVSNMSPEDSSIYLCSAAGYYGNTIYFGEGSWLTVV.